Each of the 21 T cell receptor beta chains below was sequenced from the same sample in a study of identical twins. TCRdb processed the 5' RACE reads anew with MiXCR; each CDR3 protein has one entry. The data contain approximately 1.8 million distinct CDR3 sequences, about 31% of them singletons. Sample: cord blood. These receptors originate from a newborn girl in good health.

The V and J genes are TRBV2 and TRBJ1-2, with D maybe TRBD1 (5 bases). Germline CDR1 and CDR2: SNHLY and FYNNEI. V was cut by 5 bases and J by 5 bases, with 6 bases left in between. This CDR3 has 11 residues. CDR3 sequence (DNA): TGTGCCAGCAGTCGACAGTATGGCTACACCTTC. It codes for CASSRQYGYTF.

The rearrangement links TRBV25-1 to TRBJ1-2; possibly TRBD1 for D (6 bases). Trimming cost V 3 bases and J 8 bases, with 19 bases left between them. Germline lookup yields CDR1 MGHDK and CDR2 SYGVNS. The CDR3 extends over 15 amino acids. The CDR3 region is CASSDTPGHPRGYTF. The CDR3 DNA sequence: TGTGCCAGCAGTGACACCCCGGGACACCCTCGCGGCTACACCTTC.

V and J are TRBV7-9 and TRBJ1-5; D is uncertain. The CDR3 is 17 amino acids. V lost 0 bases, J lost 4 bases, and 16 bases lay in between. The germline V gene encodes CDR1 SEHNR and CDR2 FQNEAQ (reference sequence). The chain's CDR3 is CASSLAESRLANQPQHF. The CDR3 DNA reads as TGTGCCAGCAGCTTAGCTGAAAGCAGGCTGGCAAATCAGCCCCAGCATTTT.

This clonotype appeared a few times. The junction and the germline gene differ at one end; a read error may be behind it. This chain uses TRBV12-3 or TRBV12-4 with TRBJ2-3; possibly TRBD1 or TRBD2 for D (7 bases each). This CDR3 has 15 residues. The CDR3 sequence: CASSFSGGGTDTQSF. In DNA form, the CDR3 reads TGTGCCAGCAGTTTCTCAGGGGGGGGCACAGATACGCAGTCTTTT.

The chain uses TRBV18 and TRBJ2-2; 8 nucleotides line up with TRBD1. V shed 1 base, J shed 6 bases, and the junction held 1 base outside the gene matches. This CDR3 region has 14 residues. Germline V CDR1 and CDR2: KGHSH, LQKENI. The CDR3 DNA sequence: TGTGCCAGCTCACCACTACAGGGGGCCGGGGAGCTGTTTTTT. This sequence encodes CASSPLQGAGELFF. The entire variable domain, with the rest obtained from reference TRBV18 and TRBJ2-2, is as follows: NAGVMQNPRHLVRRRGQEARLRCSPMKGHSHVYWYRQLPEEGLKFMVYLQKENIIDESGMPKERFSAEFPKEGPSILRIQQVVRGDSAAYFCASSPLQGAGELFFGEGSRLTVL.

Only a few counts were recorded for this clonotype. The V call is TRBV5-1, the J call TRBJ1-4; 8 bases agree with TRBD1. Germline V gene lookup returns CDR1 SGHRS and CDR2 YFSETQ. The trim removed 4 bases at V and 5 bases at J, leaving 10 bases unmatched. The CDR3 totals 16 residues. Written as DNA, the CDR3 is TGCGCCAGCAGCAACGCGCGGACAGGGATGAATGAAAAACTGTTTTTT. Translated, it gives CASSNARTGMNEKLFF. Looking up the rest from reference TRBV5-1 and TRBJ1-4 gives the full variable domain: KAGVTQTPRYLIKTRGQQVTLSCSPISGHRSVSWYQQTPGQGLQFLFEYFSETQRNKGNFPGRFSGRQFSNSRSEMNVSTLELGDSALYLCASSNARTGMNEKLFFGSGTQLSVL.

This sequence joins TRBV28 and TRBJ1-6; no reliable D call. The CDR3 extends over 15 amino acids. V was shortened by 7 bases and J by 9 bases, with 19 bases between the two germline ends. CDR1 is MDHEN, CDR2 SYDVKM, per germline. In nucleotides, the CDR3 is TGTGCCAGCACCCCCCGGCCAGCCTCAGGTTCACCCCTCCACTTT. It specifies CASTPRPASGSPLHF.

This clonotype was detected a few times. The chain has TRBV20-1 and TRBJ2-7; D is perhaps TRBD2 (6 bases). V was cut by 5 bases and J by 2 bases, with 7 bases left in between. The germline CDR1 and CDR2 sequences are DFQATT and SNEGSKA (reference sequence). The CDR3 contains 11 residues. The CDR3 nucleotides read TGCAGTGCTCAGCGGGCCTACGAGCAGTACTTC. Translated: CSAQRAYEQYF.

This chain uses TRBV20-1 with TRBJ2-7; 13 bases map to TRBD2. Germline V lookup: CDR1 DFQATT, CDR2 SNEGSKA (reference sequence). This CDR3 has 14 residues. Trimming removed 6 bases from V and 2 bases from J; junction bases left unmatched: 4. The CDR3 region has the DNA TGCAGTGCCGACGGACTAGCGGGAGCCTACGAGCAGTACTTC. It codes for CSADGLAGAYEQYF.

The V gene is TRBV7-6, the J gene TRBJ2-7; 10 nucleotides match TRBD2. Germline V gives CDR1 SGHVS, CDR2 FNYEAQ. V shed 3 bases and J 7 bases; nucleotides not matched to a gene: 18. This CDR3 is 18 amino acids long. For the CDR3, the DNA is TGTGCCAGCAGCTTGAGCGGGAGGGCCCCCTACCCCTACAATGAGCAGTACTTC. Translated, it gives CASSLSGRAPYPYNEQYF.

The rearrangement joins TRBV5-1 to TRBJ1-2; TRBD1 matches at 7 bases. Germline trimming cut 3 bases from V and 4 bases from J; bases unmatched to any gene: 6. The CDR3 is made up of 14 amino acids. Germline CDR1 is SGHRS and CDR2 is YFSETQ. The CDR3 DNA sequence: TGCGCCAGCAGCTCAGACAGGGAGAGCTATGGCTACACCTTC. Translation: CASSSDRESYGYTF.

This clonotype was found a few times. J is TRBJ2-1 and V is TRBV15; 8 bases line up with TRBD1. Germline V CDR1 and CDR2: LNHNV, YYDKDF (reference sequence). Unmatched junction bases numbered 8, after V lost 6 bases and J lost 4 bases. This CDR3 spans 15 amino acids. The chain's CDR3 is CATSTGQVLYNEQFF. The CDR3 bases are TGTGCCACCAGTACGGGACAGGTGCTATACAATGAGCAGTTCTTC.

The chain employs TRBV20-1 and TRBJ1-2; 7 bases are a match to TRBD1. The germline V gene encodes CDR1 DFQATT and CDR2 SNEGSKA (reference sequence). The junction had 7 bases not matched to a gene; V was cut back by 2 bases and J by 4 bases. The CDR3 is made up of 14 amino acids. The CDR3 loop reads CSARMSGGAYGYTF. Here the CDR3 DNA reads TGCAGTGCTAGAATGTCAGGGGGGGCCTATGGCTACACCTTC.

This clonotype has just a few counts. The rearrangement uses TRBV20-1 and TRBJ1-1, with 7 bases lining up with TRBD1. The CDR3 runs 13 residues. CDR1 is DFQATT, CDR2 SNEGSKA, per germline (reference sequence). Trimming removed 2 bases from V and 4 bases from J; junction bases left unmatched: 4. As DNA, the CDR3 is TGCAGTGCTAGATTAGACAGGGCCACTGAAGCTTTCTTT. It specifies CSARLDRATEAFF.

CDR3: CASLPGLAGVYNEQYF. The CDR3, as DNA: TGTGCCAGCCTCCCGGGACTAGCGGGAGTATACAATGAGCAGTACTTC. The V gene is TRBV12-3 or TRBV12-4, the J gene TRBJ2-5; TRBD2 matches at 14 bases. The CDR3 is 16 residues long. Trimming at V came to 8 bases and at J to 11 bases, leaving 16 bases not matched to a gene.

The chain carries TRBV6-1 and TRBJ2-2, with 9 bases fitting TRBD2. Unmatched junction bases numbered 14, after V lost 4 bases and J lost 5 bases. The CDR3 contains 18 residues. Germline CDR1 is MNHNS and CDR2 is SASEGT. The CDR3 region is CASSARALAGVRTGELFF. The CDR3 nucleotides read TGTGCCAGCAGTGCCCGTGCGTTAGCGGGAGTAAGGACCGGGGAGCTGTTTTTT.

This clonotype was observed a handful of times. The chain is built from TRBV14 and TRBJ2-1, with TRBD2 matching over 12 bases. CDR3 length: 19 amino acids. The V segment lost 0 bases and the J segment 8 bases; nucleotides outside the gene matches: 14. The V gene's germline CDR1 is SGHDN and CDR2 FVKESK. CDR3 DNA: TGTGCCAGCAGCCAAGATTCGCCCTTACTAGCGGGAGGTATGGATGAGCAGTTCTTC. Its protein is CASSQDSPLLAGGMDEQFF.

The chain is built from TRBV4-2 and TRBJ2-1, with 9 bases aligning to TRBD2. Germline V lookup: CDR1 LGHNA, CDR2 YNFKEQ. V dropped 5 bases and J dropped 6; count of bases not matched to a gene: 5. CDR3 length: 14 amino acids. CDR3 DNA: TGTGCCAGCAGCTCAGGACTAGCGCGCAATGAGCAGTTCTTC. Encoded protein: CASSSGLARNEQFF.

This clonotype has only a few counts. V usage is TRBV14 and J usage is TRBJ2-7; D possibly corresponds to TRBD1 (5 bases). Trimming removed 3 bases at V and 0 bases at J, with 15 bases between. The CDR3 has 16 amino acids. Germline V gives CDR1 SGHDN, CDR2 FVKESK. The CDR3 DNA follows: TGTGCCAGCAGCCATAAATTCACGACAGTCTCCTACGAGCAGTACTTC. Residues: CASSHKFTTVSYEQYF.

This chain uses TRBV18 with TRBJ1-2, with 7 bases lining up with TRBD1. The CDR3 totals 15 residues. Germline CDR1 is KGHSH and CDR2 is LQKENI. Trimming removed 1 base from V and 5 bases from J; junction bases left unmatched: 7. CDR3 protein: CASSPRGQDRYGYTF. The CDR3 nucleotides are TGTGCCAGCTCACCACGCGGACAGGATCGATATGGCTACACCTTC.

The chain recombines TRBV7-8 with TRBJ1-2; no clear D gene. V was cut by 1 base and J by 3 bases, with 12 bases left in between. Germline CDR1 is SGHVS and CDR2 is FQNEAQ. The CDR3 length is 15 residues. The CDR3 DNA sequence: TGTGCCAGCAGCTTAGTTAGGGCAGGTGACTATGGCTACACCTTC. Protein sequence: CASSLVRAGDYGYTF.